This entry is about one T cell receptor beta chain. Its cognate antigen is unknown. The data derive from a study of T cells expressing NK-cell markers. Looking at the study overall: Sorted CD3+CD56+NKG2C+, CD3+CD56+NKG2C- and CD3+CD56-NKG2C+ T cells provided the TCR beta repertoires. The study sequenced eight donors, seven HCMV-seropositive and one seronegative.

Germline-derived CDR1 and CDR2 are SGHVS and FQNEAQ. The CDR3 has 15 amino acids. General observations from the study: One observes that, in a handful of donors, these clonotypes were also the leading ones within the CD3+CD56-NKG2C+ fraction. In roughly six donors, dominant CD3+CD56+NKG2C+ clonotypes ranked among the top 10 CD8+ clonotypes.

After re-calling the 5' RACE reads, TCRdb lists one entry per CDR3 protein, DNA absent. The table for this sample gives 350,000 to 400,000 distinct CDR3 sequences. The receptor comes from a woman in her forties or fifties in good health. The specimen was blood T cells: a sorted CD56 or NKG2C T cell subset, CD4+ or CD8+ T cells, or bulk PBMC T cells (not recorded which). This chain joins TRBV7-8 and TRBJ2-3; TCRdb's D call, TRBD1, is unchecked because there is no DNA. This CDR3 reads CASSLTGGGSDTQYF.